The 21 T cell receptor beta chains in this list originate from one sample, sequenced in a study of blood T cells in healthy people across ages. A second about 6 to 12 cycle PCR used barcoded and J-beta primers. TCRdb analysed the 5' RACE reads with MiXCR anew, one entry per CDR3 protein. The table records over 1.5 million distinct CDR3 sequences, about 49% of them present only once. What was sequenced was blood. Receptors were obtained from a woman aged 40 to 49 in good health.

In its sample, this clonotype was seen a few times. The chain joins TRBV27 to TRBJ2-5; 9 positions agree with TRBD1. The CDR3 consists of 16 residues. The ends lost 3 bases at V and 4 bases at J; junction bases unmatched: 9. The V gene's germline CDR1 is MNHEY and CDR2 SMNVEV (reference sequence). The CDR3 nucleotides are TGTGCCAGCAGTTTGCGGAGACAGGACAGGGGAGAGACCCAGTACTTC. It specifies CASSLRRQDRGETQYF.

V is TRBV20-1 and J is TRBJ2-1, with TRBD2 matching over 15 bases. CDR3 length equals 17 residues. Germline V gene lookup returns CDR1 DFQATT and CDR2 SNEGSKA (reference sequence). V was clipped by 0 bases and J by 8 bases; unmatched bases: 8. CDR3 nucleotide sequence: TGCAGTGCTAGAGATGGGACTAGCGGGGGGTATAACGATGAGCAGTTCTTC. Its translation is CSARDGTSGGYNDEQFF.

V is TRBV3-1 and J is TRBJ2-7; 9 bases agree with TRBD1. Trimming took 4 bases from V and 3 from J; bases not matched to a gene: 4. CDR1 LGHDT and CDR2 YNNKEL come from the germline V gene (reference sequence). CDR3 length: 14 amino acids. Written as DNA, the CDR3 is TGTGCCAGCAGCCGACAGGGGGGATACTACGAGCAGTACTTC. Protein: CASSRQGGYYEQYF.

The rearrangement joins TRBV24-1 to TRBJ2-5, with 11 positions matching TRBD1. V was pared by 4 bases and J by 7 bases, with 7 bases of the junction left unmatched. Germline assignment: CDR1 KGHDR and CDR2 SFDVKD. The CDR3 has 15 amino acids. CDR3 sequence reads: CATSETGQGEGTQYF. CDR3 bases: TGTGCCACCAGTGAAACGGGACAGGGGGAGGGGACCCAGTACTTC.

This chain connects TRBV24-1 to TRBJ2-1; 7 nucleotides line up with TRBD1. Germline V lookup: CDR1 KGHDR, CDR2 SFDVKD. The CDR3 contains 14 residues. V gave up 11 bases and J gave up 10 bases; unmatched junction bases: 16. The CDR3 bases are TGTGCCAGTATACAGGGGATGGGTGACTACGAGCAGTTCTTC. Translating it yields CASIQGMGDYEQFF.

Worth noting for this clonotype: This sequence may be a read error, since a much larger clone differs from it by one base. The CDR3 loop is CASSLGVADDRQETQYF. CDR3 coding DNA: TGCGCCAGCAGCTTGGGTGTGGCCGACGACAGACAAGAGACCCAGTACTTC. The V and J genes are TRBV5-1 and TRBJ2-5; TRBD1 might be the D (5 bases). V lost 0 bases, J lost 2 bases, and 17 bases lay in between. The CDR3 sequence is 17 residues long. Germline lookup yields CDR1 SGHRS and CDR2 YFSETQ. The entire variable domain, with the rest obtained from reference TRBV5-1 and TRBJ2-5, is as follows: KAGVTQTPRYLIKTRGQQVTLSCSPISGHRSVSWYQQTPGQGLQFLFEYFSETQRNKGNFPGRFSGRQFSNSRSEMNVSTLELGDSALYLCASSLGVADDRQETQYFGPGTRLLVL.

Only a few counts were recorded for this clonotype. The rearrangement links TRBV18 to TRBJ2-7, with D unclear. This CDR3 has 13 amino acids. Trimming took off 6 bases at V and 0 bases at J, with 9 bases between the two ends. Germline values: CDR1 KGHSH, CDR2 LQKENI. The CDR3 is CASSGAYSYEQYF. The DNA for the CDR3 is TGTGCCAGCTCCGGTGCATACTCCTACGAGCAGTACTTC.

The table lists this clonotype with a few counts. CDR3 DNA: TGTGCCACCAGTCCGGGGGAGACCCAGTACTTC. Encoded protein: CATSPGETQYF. The rearrangement joins TRBV24-1 to TRBJ2-5, with D tentatively TRBD2 (5 bases). V lost 6 bases, J lost 5 bases, and 6 bases lay in between. There are 11 residues in the CDR3. The V gene's germline CDR1 is KGHDR and CDR2 SFDVKD.

The chain links TRBV27 to TRBJ2-3; 7 bases are shared with TRBD2. This CDR3 spans 17 amino acids. The V segment lost 5 bases and the J segment 2 bases; nucleotides outside the gene matches: 13. In germline, CDR1 is MNHEY, CDR2 SMNVEV (reference sequence). CDR3 nucleotide sequence: TGTGCCAGCAGTCCCCGTTGGGCAGCGGGGATCACAGATACGCAGTATTTT. Translated: CASSPRWAAGITDTQYF.

The chain has TRBV27 and TRBJ1-2, with D perhaps matching TRBD1 (5 bases). Between the trimmed V and J ends, which lost 8 bases and 4 bases, there was a span of 20 bases. Germline CDR1 reads MNHEY; CDR2 reads SMNVEV (reference sequence). CDR3 length: 15 residues. The CDR3 DNA follows: TGTGCCAGCGCGTCAACCGGTAATGGGGCCTATGGCTACACCTTC. Translated: CASASTGNGAYGYTF.

This clonotype was detected only a few times. The rearrangement links TRBV20-1 to TRBJ2-5; D unclear. Trimming cost V 6 bases and J 0 bases, with 11 bases left between them. This CDR3 contains 13 residues. Germline V gene lookup returns CDR1 DFQATT and CDR2 SNEGSKA (reference sequence). In DNA, the CDR3 is TGCAGTGCCCCCGGACGGTACCAAGAGACCCAGTACTTC. This encodes CSAPGRYQETQYF.

This clonotype was counted between two and nine times. This chain links TRBV6-5 with TRBJ2-5; D assignment may be TRBD1 or TRBD2 (6 bases each). CDR3 length equals 12 residues. V was shortened by 9 bases and J by 4 bases, with 12 bases between the two germline ends. Germline values: CDR1 MNHEY, CDR2 SVGAGI. The CDR3 is CARIQGGETQYF. The CDR3 nucleotides are TGTGCCAGAATACAGGGAGGAGAGACCCAGTACTTC.

This clonotype was recorded at least ten times. This chain uses TRBV12-3 or TRBV12-4 with TRBJ1-1, with D maybe TRBD1 (6 bases). V was cut by 5 bases and J by 3 bases, with 10 bases left in between. CDR3 length: 13 amino acids. The CDR3 here is CASSLTGYTEAFF. The DNA for the CDR3 is TGTGCCAGCAGTCTTACAGGGTACACTGAAGCTTTCTTT.

This clonotype has ten or more counts. The rearrangement links TRBV6-2 or TRBV6-3 to TRBJ2-7; D gene unclear. Trimming shortened V by 6 bases and J by 6 bases, and 18 bases separated the two germline ends. This CDR3 is built from 14 residues. Germline values: CDR1 MNHEY, CDR2 SVGEGT. This chain's CDR3 is CASSMDGTWGEQYF. The CDR3 DNA reads as TGTGCCAGCAGCATGGACGGTACCTGGGGCGAGCAGTACTTC.

In its sample, this clonotype was seen once. This rearrangement joins TRBV20-1 to TRBJ1-2, with D unresolved. CDR3 length equals 14 residues. The germline gives CDR1 DFQATT, CDR2 SNEGSKA (reference sequence). The V end was cut by 5 bases, the J end by 0 bases, with 13 bases between. CDR3 DNA: TGCAGTGCTGAAGACCCAACATCTAACTATGGCTACACCTTC. This sequence encodes CSAEDPTSNYGYTF.

The V gene is TRBV24-1, the J gene TRBJ2-1, with 8 nucleotides matching TRBD1. The end of the DNA aligns better with TRBJ2-7, so the J call may be wrong. Germline CDR1 KGHDR, CDR2 SFDVKD. This CDR3 spans 13 amino acids. CDR3 coding DNA: TGTGCCACCAGGGACAGGGTCTACAATGAGCAGTACTTC. Translation gives CATRDRVYNEQYF.

V and J are TRBV6-5 and TRBJ2-5; 11 bases fit TRBD1. Near its end, the DNA agrees better with TRBJ2-7, so the J call may be wrong. CDR3 length: 16 amino acids. From germline, CDR1 is MNHEY and CDR2 SVGAGI. The CDR3 DNA reads TGTGCCAGCAGCCTATCGGGACAGGGGGTGTCGAACGAGCAGTACTTC. Its protein is CASSLSGQGVSNEQYF.

The genes are TRBV6-5 and TRBJ1-5, with 7 bases that match TRBD1. Germline V CDR1 and CDR2: MNHEY, SVGAGI. The CDR3 has 15 residues. The V and J ends lost 5 bases and 4 bases, in that order; junction bases with no gene match: 8. This CDR3 is CASSLTPGQNQPQHF. The DNA for the CDR3 is TGTGCCAGCAGTCTTACGCCGGGACAGAATCAGCCCCAGCATTTT.

The CDR3 bases are TGTGCCAGCAGCTCGAGCGGGGGGGAGGCCAATGAGCAGTACTTC. As protein: CASSSSGGEANEQYF. The rearrangement joins TRBV7-2 to TRBJ2-7; 10 nucleotides line up with TRBD2. V was clipped by 4 bases and J by 7 bases; unmatched bases: 10. CDR3 length equals 15 residues. CDR1 and CDR2 from the germline V gene are SGHTA and FQGNSA.

The gene calls are TRBV7-7 and TRBJ2-5, with 8 bases lining up with TRBD2. The CDR3 sequence is 14 residues long. CDR1 and CDR2 (germline): SSHAT, FNYEAQ (reference sequence). The CDR3 reads CALRRGEPPETQYF. The CDR3 bases are TGTGCTTTAAGGCGGGGGGAGCCACCAGAGACCCAGTACTTC.

The chain has TRBV6-6 and TRBJ2-7, with D possibly TRBD2 on 6 matching bases. V shed 6 bases and J shed 3 bases, with 15 bases lying between them. CDR1 and CDR2 from the germline V gene are MNHNY and SVGAGI (reference sequence). The CDR3 covers 14 residues. The CDR3 DNA reads as TGTGCCAGCAGCCCCGGGACTTTCGGCTACGAGCAGTACTTC. Its protein product is CASSPGTFGYEQYF.